These 3 T cell receptor beta chains were sequenced from one sample in a study of naive CD8 T cells in extremely preterm neonates. Elective cesarean births at about 37-41 weeks, without labor or membrane rupture, supplied the cord blood. The data were produced by immunoSEQ multiplex PCR, yet TCRdb's version contains in-frame clones alone and is incomplete. The table records thousands of clones, almost 98% of them present only once. Sequenced input: naive CD8+ T cells from cord blood. All receptors come from a newborn in good health.

The J gene is TRBJ2-7, the V gene TRBV27; TRBD2 matches 8 bases. The J segment lost 0 bases and the V segment lost 0 bases, leaving 4 bases of the junction unmatched. The CDR3 sequence is 16 residues long. Germline CDR1 MNHEY, CDR2 SMNVEV (reference sequence). CDR3 region: CASSLSKTSVSYEQYF. CDR3 DNA: TGTGCCAGCAGTTTATCGAAGACTAGCGTCTCCTACGAGCAGTACTTC.

This clone was seen only once. The chain employs TRBV5-5 and TRBJ1-1; D not certain. Deletions cut 2 bases from V and 7 bases from J, with 12 bases between. Germline loops: CDR1 SGHKS, CDR2 YYEKEE (reference sequence). The CDR3 has 13 residues. The CDR3 region is CASSLAGASEAFF. DNA for the CDR3: TGTGCCAGCAGCTTAGCGGGAGCCAGTGAAGCTTTCTTT.

The V call is TRBV5-4, the J call TRBJ2-1; TRBD2 aligns across 9 bases. This CDR3 region has 14 residues. Germline V gene sequence: CDR1 SGHNT, CDR2 YYREEE (reference sequence). V shed 7 bases and J 6 bases; nucleotides not matched to a gene: 8. CDR3 coding DNA: TGTGCCAGCCATTGGGCGGGGGGGCCCAATGAGCAGTTCTTC. It codes for CASHWAGGPNEQFF.